Only a few counts were recorded for the clone carrying this TCR beta chain. This sample is drawn from a study of OX40 agonist ivuxolimab in advanced cancers. Study-level information: Partial response was recorded in three patients: one hepatocellular carcinoma and two cutaneous melanoma cases.

The CDR3 is 15 residues long. Unmatched junction bases numbered 9, after V lost 3 bases and J lost 5 bases. Germline loops: CDR1 SGHDT, CDR2 YYEEEE. Generated by immunoSEQ multiplex PCR, the TCRdb table keeps only in-frame clones and is missing some. The repertoire holds approximately 63,000 clones, with about nine tenths as singletons. Sequencing used CD4+ or CD8+ T cells sorted from blood, obtained in a trial of the OX40 agonist ivuxolimab. This receptor was identified in an adult with an advanced solid tumor such as melanoma, head and neck, liver or kidney cancer. V usage is TRBV5-6 and J usage is TRBJ1-2, with TRBD1 identical over 8 bases. CDR3: CASSWDRQLGYGYTF. In nucleotides, the CDR3 is TGTGCCAGCAGCTGGGACAGGCAGTTGGGGTATGGCTACACCTTC.